Listed below are T cell receptor beta chains from one sample, sequenced in a study of cytomegalovirus exposure and HLA in healthy donors. Sequencing was performed with immunoSEQ multiplex PCR; in TCRdb, only in-frame clones are kept and a portion is missing. The sample holds 210,000 or so clones, approximately 82% seen once. Sample: PBMCs. These receptors came from a man aged 18 to 29 in good health and CMV-seronegative. Each CDR3 is given with its conserved first and last residue. Fields, in order: CDR3 protein, CDR3 DNA, CDR3 length, D gene, clone size, V gene, J gene. The D gene is left open where the match is weak. Size tells how often a clone was seen (once, few, many) or the class of an expanded clone, and some rows leave it out.

CTSSQDRGQREGHEQFF	TGCACCAGCAGCCAAGATCGGGGGCAGCGGGAGGGGCATGAGCAGTTCTTC	17	-	-	TRBV1	TRBJ2-1
CASSLSRSRPEQYF	TGTGCCAGCAGTTTATCGCGGTCCAGACCCGAGCAGTACTTC	14	-	-	TRBV27	TRBJ2-7
CASSQPPGGSGYGYTF	TGCGCCAGCAGCCAACCCCCGGGGGGCTCCGGATATGGCTACACCTTC	16	-	-	TRBV4-1	TRBJ1-2
CASSYRTSNHEQYF	TGTGCCAGCAGTTACCGGACTAGCAACCACGAGCAGTACTTC	14	TRBD2	-	TRBV6-5	TRBJ2-7
CASSVGGSQTGELFF	TGTGCCAGCAGCGTAGGTGGCAGTCAGACCGGGGAGCTGTTTTTT	15	-	-	TRBV9	TRBJ2-2
CASSGRVSTDTQYF	TGTGCCAGCAGTGGGCGGGTTAGCACAGATACGCAGTATTTT	14	-	-	TRBV25-1	TRBJ2-3
CASSIEAPEKLFF	TGTGCCAGTAGTATAGAAGCGCCGGAAAAACTGTTTTTT	13	-	-	TRBV19	TRBJ1-4
CASSFGGPGDTQYF	TGTGCCAGCAGTTTCGGGGGTCCGGGGGATACGCAGTATTTT	14	-	-	TRBV6-5	TRBJ2-3
CASMTDYSNQPQHF	TGTGCCAGCATGACAGATTATAGCAATCAGCCCCAGCATTTT	14	-	-	TRBV6-1	TRBJ1-5
CAWSGGRVYEQYF	TGTGCCTGGAGTGGGGGCAGGGTATACGAGCAGTACTTC	13	-	few	TRBV30	TRBJ2-7
CASSSGQGNTDTQYF	TGTGCCAGCAGCTCCGGACAGGGCAACACAGATACGCAGTATTTT	15	TRBD1	-	TRBV5-8	TRBJ2-3
CASSFLGRGQETQYF	TGTGCCAGCAGTTTCCTTGGGAGGGGCCAAGAGACCCAGTACTTC	15	TRBD2	-	TRBV28	TRBJ2-5
CSSSQTLLTGKGTYEQYF	TGTTCCAGCAGCCAAACATTATTGACAGGGAAGGGGACCTACGAGCAGTACTTC	18	TRBD1	-	TRBV7-9	TRBJ2-7
CASSWTGGGNQPQHF	TGTGCCAGCAGCTGGACAGGGGGAGGCAATCAGCCCCAGCATTTT	15	TRBD1	-	TRBV7-3	TRBJ1-5
CASSYSAGAMYTEAFF	TGTGCCAGCAGTTACTCAGCAGGGGCGATGTACACTGAAGCTTTCTTT	16	-	-	TRBV6-5	TRBJ1-1
CASSAPPGKAGELFF	TGTGCCAGCAGCGCCCCTCCGGGGAAGGCCGGGGAGCTGTTTTTT	15	-	-	TRBV6-1	TRBJ2-2
CASSPGQEQFF	TGTGCCAGCAGCCCAGGACAGGAGCAGTTCTTC	11	-	-	TRBV9	TRBJ2-1
CASRSSGGGYTF	TGTGCCAGCAGATCCTCAGGAGGGGGCTACACCTTC	12	-	-	TRBV5-6	TRBJ1-2
CASSAPTLAGGLGELFF	TGTGCCAGCAGCGCCCCCACGCTAGCGGGAGGGCTCGGGGAGCTGTTTTTT	17	TRBD2	-	TRBV2	TRBJ2-2
CASSLTASNTEAFF	TGCGCCAGCAGCCTGACAGCGTCAAACACTGAAGCTTTCTTT	14	-	-	TRBV4-1	TRBJ1-1